The text below deals with one T cell receptor (beta chain). This sample is drawn from a study of blood T cell repertoires in COVID-19. Study as a whole: Collection of acute and convalescent COVID-19 samples took place in the United States, Italy and Spain. Sources were T cells, B-cell-depleted T cells, or PBMCs; the material itself was cDNA or gDNA.

Per the authors' pipeline: The assay estimated nucleated cells by amplifying reference gene primers. TCRdb's table, derived via immunoSEQ multiplex PCR, lists solely in-frame clones and lacks some. Clone size and V and J calls were adopted from that table, with D and trimming inferred from the DNA. This table holds approximately 260,000 clones, 75% to 90% found once. Trimming took off 7 bases at V and 0 bases at J, with 13 bases between the two ends. Germline V gives CDR1 LNHDA, CDR2 SQIVND (reference sequence). The CDR3 length is 15 residues. The chain couples TRBV19 to TRBJ1-3; D is undetermined. Sequencing was carried out using peripheral blood. This TCR was sampled from a man aged 60 to 69 who had recovered from COVID-19. CDR3 region: CASNPSPGSGNTIYF. The CDR3 coding sequence is TGTGCCAGTAACCCCTCGCCGGGCTCTGGAAACACCATATATTTT.